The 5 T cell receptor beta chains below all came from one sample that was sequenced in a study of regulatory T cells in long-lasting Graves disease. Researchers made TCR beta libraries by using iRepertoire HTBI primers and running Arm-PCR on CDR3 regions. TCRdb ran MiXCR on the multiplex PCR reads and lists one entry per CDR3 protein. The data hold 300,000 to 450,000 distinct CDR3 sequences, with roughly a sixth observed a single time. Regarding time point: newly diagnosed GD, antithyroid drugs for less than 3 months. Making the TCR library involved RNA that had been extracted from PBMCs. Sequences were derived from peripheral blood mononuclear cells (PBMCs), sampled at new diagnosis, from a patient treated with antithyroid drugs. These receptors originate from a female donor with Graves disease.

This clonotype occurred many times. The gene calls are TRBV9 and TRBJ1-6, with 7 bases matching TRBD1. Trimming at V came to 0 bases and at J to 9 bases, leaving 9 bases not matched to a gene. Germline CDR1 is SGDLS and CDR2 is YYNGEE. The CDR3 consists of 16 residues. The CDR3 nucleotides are TGTGCCAGCAGCGTAGAACAAGGGGGCGTTTCTTCACCCCTCCACTTT. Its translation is CASSVEQGGVSSPLHF.

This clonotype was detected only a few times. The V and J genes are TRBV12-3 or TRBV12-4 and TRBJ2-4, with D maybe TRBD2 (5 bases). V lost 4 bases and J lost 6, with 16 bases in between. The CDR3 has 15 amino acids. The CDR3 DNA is TGTGCCAGCAGTTCACGAGAAGCGGACGTAAACATTCAGTACTTC. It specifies CASSSREADVNIQYF.

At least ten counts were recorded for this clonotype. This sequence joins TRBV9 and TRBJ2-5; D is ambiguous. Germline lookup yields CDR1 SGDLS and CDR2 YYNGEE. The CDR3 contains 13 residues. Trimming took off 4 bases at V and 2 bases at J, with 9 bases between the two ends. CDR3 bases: TGTGCCAGCAGCCCCACCTCTCAAGAGACCCAGTACTTC. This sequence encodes CASSPTSQETQYF.

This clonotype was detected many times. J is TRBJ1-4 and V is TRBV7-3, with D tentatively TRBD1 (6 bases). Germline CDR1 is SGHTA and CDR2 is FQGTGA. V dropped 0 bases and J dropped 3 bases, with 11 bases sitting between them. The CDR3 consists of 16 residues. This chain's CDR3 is CASSLTSRGANEKLFF. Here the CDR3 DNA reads TGTGCCAGCAGCTTAACGTCCAGGGGAGCTAATGAAAAACTGTTTTTT.

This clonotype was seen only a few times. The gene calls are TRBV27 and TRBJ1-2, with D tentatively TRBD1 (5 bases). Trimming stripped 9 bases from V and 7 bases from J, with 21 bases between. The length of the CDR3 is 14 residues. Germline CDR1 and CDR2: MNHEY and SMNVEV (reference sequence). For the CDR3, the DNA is TGTGCCAGTGGAGTTTGGGCAGGGATGGGTGGCTACACCTTC. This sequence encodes CASGVWAGMGGYTF.